The 9 T cell receptor beta chains below were found in one sample sequenced in a study of T cell repertoires in cytomegalovirus infection. One entry per CDR3 protein, called by TCRdb with MiXCR from the reads. There are roughly 300,000 distinct CDR3 sequences in the sample; about 23% occur only once, and about 14% lies in the top ten. Sequencing was carried out using PBMCs. The source of these receptors is a human donor in good health (CMV status not recorded). Some clones in this sample may be carry-over from other donors' samples.

This clonotype was picked up one time. A read error may explain this, as a much larger clone is one base away. The chain joins TRBV7-2 to TRBJ2-1; D perhaps matches TRBD2 (5 bases). This CDR3 spans 14 amino acids. V lost 3 bases and J lost 8, with 14 bases in between. Germline V gene data show CDR1 as SGHTA and CDR2 as FQGNSA. CDR3 DNA sequence: TGTGCCAGCAGCTTTGACGAGACTATCTATGAGCAGTTCTTC. Translation: CASSFDETIYEQFF.

This clonotype was recorded at least ten times. V is TRBV28 and J is TRBJ1-5, with D maybe TRBD1 (5 bases). CDR3 size: 17 residues. Trimming removed 6 bases at V and 2 bases at J, with 20 bases between. Germline lookup yields CDR1 MDHEN and CDR2 SYDVKM. CDR3 sequence (DNA): TGTGCCAGCAGCCCTGTCCGGGGCCAAGGTGGCAATCAGCCCCAGCATTTT. It encodes CASSPVRGQGGNQPQHF.

This chain connects TRBV2 to TRBJ2-1; the D gene could be TRBD1 or TRBD2 (5 bases each). Trimming cost V 7 bases and J 8 bases, with 15 bases left between them. The germline CDR1 and CDR2 sequences are SNHLY and FYNNEI. The CDR3 has 13 residues. This CDR3 reads CASTDGASDEQFF. CDR3 nucleotide sequence: TGTGCCAGCACCGACGGGGCGTCCGATGAGCAGTTCTTC.

The chain combines TRBV5-1 with TRBJ1-2; maybe TRBD1 (5 bases). Per germline, CDR1 SGHRS and CDR2 YFSETQ. This CDR3 has 13 residues. The ends were cut back, 2 bases at V and 5 bases at J, with 10 bases in the middle. This CDR3 is CASSLADTYGYTF. The CDR3 region has the DNA TGCGCCAGCAGCTTAGCGGACACGTATGGCTACACCTTC.

In its sample, this clonotype was seen a few times. CDR3: CASSFRESTGELFF. The CDR3, as DNA: TGTGCCAGCAGCTTCAGGGAGAGCACCGGGGAGCTGTTTTTT. V is TRBV5-6 and J is TRBJ2-2; TRBD1 or TRBD2 may be the D gene (5 bases each). This CDR3 region has 14 residues. The ends were cut back, 2 bases at V and 4 bases at J, with 9 bases in the middle. Per the germline V gene, CDR1 is SGHDT and CDR2 is YYEEEE. The full variable domain, with the rest looked up from reference TRBV5-6 and TRBJ2-2, is DAGVTQSPTHLIKTRGQQVTLRCSPKSGHDTVSWYQQALGQGPQFIFQYYEEEERQRGNFPDRFSGHQFPNYSSELNVNALLLGDSALYLCASSFRESTGELFFGEGSRLTVL.

This clonotype was counted once. The chain links TRBV12-3 or TRBV12-4 to TRBJ2-7, with D possibly matching TRBD2 (5 bases). V was pared by 0 bases and J by 3 bases, with 12 bases between. This CDR3 is 15 amino acids long. In nucleotides, the CDR3 is TGTGCCAGCAGTTTAGCGGGTCCGGGGAACTACGAGCAGTACTTC. It is translated as CASSLAGPGNYEQYF.

This chain links TRBV6-5 with TRBJ1-5, with TRBD1 matching 7 bases. This CDR3 spans 15 amino acids. CDR1 is MNHEY, CDR2 SVGAGI, per germline. J was trimmed by 4 bases and V by 7 bases; bases with no gene match: 10. This CDR3 is CASKPPGTANQPQHF. The CDR3 coding sequence is TGTGCCAGCAAGCCCCCCGGGACAGCGAATCAGCCCCAGCATTTT.

The table lists this clonotype with many counts. This chain uses TRBV7-2 with TRBJ2-1; tentatively, D is TRBD2 (5 bases). V shed 5 bases and J shed 3 bases, with 14 bases lying between them. Germline V lookup: CDR1 SGHTA, CDR2 FQGNSA. This CDR3 has 15 residues. This CDR3 is CASSHIGRVYNEQFF. The CDR3 DNA follows: TGTGCCAGCAGCCATATCGGGCGGGTCTACAATGAGCAGTTCTTC.

V gene TRBV7-9 combines with J gene TRBJ2-5, with 7 bases lining up with TRBD1. The germline V gene has CDR1 SEHNR and CDR2 FQNEAQ (reference sequence). V shed 1 base, J shed 1 base, and the junction held 3 bases outside the gene matches. This CDR3 comprises 15 residues. CDR3 sequence reads: CASSLVGTAQETQYF. The CDR3 coding sequence is TGTGCCAGCAGCTTAGTAGGGACAGCCCAAGAGACCCAGTACTTC.